This TCR beta chain was found in a study of identical twins. It was template switching that added a universal primer site, and there were unique molecular identifiers on the cDNA. Each CDR3 protein is one row after TCRdb ran MiXCR on the 5' RACE reads. The table has about 1.7 million distinct CDR3 sequences, around 33% seen once. This CDR3 region has 17 residues. V was pared by 2 bases and J by 1 base, with 6 bases of the junction left unmatched. CDR1 KGHDR and CDR2 SFDVKD come from the germline V gene. Study-wide points: Zero-insertion analyses might be partly confounded by invariant T cells like MAIT and iNKT. Insertions were reduced in abundant cord blood beta clonotypes but not in memory repertoires.

This clonotype has just a few counts. Antigen specificity is unknown. No donor was unhealthy or non-Caucasian. The V gene is TRBV24-1, the J gene TRBJ2-4, with 8 bases lining up with TRBD2. The receptor comes from a newborn girl in good health. The sequenced material came from cord blood. The CDR3 sequence is CATSDSSGGPAKNIQYF. The CDR3 nucleotides are TGTGCCACCAGTGATTCATCGGGAGGGCCGGCCAAAAACATTCAGTACTTC.